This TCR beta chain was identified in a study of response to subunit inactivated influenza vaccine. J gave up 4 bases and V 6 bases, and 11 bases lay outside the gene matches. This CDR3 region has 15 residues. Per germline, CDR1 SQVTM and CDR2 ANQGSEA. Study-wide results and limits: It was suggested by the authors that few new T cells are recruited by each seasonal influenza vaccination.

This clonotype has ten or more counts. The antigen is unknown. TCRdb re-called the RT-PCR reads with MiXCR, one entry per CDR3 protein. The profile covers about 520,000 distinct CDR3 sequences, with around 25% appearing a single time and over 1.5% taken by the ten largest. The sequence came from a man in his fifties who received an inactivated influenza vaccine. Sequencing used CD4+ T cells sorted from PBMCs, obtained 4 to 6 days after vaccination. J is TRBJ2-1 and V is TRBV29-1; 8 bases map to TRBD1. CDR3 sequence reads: CSVHPGTGFYNEQFF. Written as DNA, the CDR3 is TGCAGCGTGCACCCCGGGACAGGCTTTTACAATGAGCAGTTCTTC.